A single sample gave rise to the 14 T cell receptor beta chains below, sequenced in a study of molecular identifiers for immune sequencing clone quantification. TCRdb ran MiXCR on the PCR reads and lists one entry per CDR3 protein. Among hundreds of thousands of distinct CDR3 sequences listed, roughly 23% were seen once. The sequenced sample consisted of naive CD8+ T cells from blood, with Jurkat cell RNA spiked in. Described subset: FACS-sorted CD8+CD4-CCR7+CD45RA+ naive T cells. The receptors come from a human donor in good health. Some libraries in this study had Jurkat cell RNA spiked in.

As for this clonotype: Since a much larger clone is just one base distant, this may be a read error. The V call is TRBV6-2 or TRBV6-3, the J call TRBJ1-1, with no clear D. This CDR3 contains 11 residues. Germline-derived CDR1 and CDR2 are MNHEY and SVGEGT. The CDR3 reads CAGSRYTEAFF. DNA for the CDR3: TGTGCCGGCAGCCGGTACACTGAAGCTTTCTTT.

The rearrangement joins TRBV10-2 to TRBJ1-5; D perhaps matches TRBD1 (5 bases). Trimming took 10 bases from V and 2 from J, leaving 18 bases between them. The CDR3 has 15 residues. CDR1 WSHSY and CDR2 SAAADI come from the germline V gene. The CDR3 nucleotides read TGCGCCAACACTCACGGGGGGTTGGGCAATCAGCCCCAGCATTTT. The encoded protein is CANTHGGLGNQPQHF.

In its sample, this clonotype was seen once. The chain recombines TRBV21-1 with TRBJ1-5; the D call of TRBD1 is as the table states it, not checked on the DNA. TRBV21-1 corresponds to a pseudogene. The CDR3 has 17 residues. As DNA, the CDR3 is TGTGCCAGCACATACCACCGGGACAGGGGAGACGATCAGCCCCAGCATTTT. Amino acids: CASTYHRDRGDDQPQHF.

This clonotype was seen repeatedly, ten times or more. The chain joins TRBV29-1 to TRBJ2-2; D remains ambiguous. The V and J ends lost 4 bases and 0 bases respectively, with 9 bases between them. Germline lookup yields CDR1 SQVTM and CDR2 ANQGSEA. The CDR3 length is 14 residues. Written as DNA, the CDR3 is TGCAGCGTTGCGGAGACCCCGAACACCGGGGAGCTGTTTTTT. Encoded protein: CSVAETPNTGELFF.

Ten or more counts support this clonotype. Here the CDR3 reads CATSDLIGTDTQYF. DNA of the CDR3: TGTGCCACCAGTGATTTGATTGGCACAGATACGCAGTATTTT. The chain employs TRBV24-1 and TRBJ2-3, with D unresolved. CDR3 length: 14 residues. V dropped 0 bases and J dropped 1 base, with 4 bases sitting between them. Germline V gives CDR1 KGHDR, CDR2 SFDVKD.

To note about this clonotype: The junction does not match germline at one end; this may be a read error. V gene TRBV7-2 combines with J gene TRBJ1-5; D unclear. The CDR3 length is 14 residues. Germline values: CDR1 SGHTA, CDR2 FQGNSA. CDR3 bases: TGTGTCAGCAGCTTAATGGATAGCAATCAGCCCCAGCATTTT. This encodes CVSSLMDSNQPQHF. Full variable domain (remainder filled in from reference TRBV7-2 and TRBJ1-5): GAGVSQSPSNKVTEKGKDVELRCDPISGHTALYWYRQSLGQGLEFLIYFQGNSAPDKSGLPSDRFSAERTGGSVSTLTIQRTQQEDSAVYLCVSSLMDSNQPQHFGDGTRLSIL.

The gene calls are TRBV11-2 and TRBJ2-1; D call uncertain. This CDR3 region has 15 residues. The V end was cut by 1 base, the J end by 6 bases, with 13 bases between. Germline assignment: CDR1 SGHAT and CDR2 FQNNGV. CDR3 DNA: TGTGCCAGCAGCTTAGGACCACAACCCCGCAATGAGCAGTTCTTC. Its protein product is CASSLGPQPRNEQFF.

The J gene is TRBJ2-7, the V gene TRBV6-6; D gene ambiguous. Germline V gene lookup returns CDR1 MNHNY and CDR2 SVGAGI (reference sequence). The V end was cut by 5 bases, the J end by 6 bases, with 11 bases between. This CDR3 comprises 12 residues. The CDR3 nucleotides are TGTGCCAGCAGTCCGGACCCGGCCGAGCAGTACTTC. It encodes CASSPDPAEQYF.

This clonotype was counted between two and nine times. The chain carries TRBV11-1 and TRBJ2-5; maybe TRBD2 (6 bases). The germline V gene has CDR1 SGHAT and CDR2 FQDESV (reference sequence). This CDR3 has 14 residues. The V end lost 0 bases, the J end lost 5 bases, and 10 bases lay between the germline ends. CDR3 protein: CASSLARGLETQYF. Written as DNA, the CDR3 is TGTGCCAGCAGCTTAGCGCGGGGTTTGGAGACCCAGTACTTC.

This clonotype was counted at least ten times. The genes are TRBV20-1 and TRBJ1-5, with 10 bases that match TRBD1. In germline, CDR1 is DFQATT, CDR2 SNEGSKA (reference sequence). The CDR3 sequence is 16 residues long. The junction had 11 bases not matched to a gene; V was cut back by 6 bases and J by 3 bases. In DNA form, the CDR3 reads TGCAGTGCCATCGACAGGGGGCGAGGAGTCAATCAGCCCCAGCATTTT. This translates into CSAIDRGRGVNQPQHF.

Here the CDR3 DNA reads TGTGCCAGCAGTTTCAACAGCCTTAACTATGGCTACACCTTC. It yields the protein CASSFNSLNYGYTF. This chain joins TRBV28 and TRBJ1-2; D uncertain. The CDR3 contains 14 residues. V was clipped by 3 bases and J by 1 base, with 9 bases between them. Germline V gene lookup returns CDR1 MDHEN and CDR2 SYDVKM.

Many counts were recorded for this clonotype. The J gene is TRBJ1-4, the V gene TRBV29-1; possibly TRBD1 for D (5 bases). The germline V and J ends were trimmed by 4 bases and 6 bases, with 12 bases remaining between them. This CDR3 comprises 13 residues. Germline V gives CDR1 SQVTM, CDR2 ANQGSEA. The CDR3 spells CSVVWGIDEKLFF. The CDR3, as DNA: TGCAGCGTTGTTTGGGGCATAGATGAAAAACTGTTTTTT.

As concerns this clonotype: A much larger clonotype is one base distant, so this may be a read error. The rearrangement links TRBV12-5 to TRBJ1-1; perhaps TRBD1 as D (5 bases). The CDR3 consists of 15 residues. Deletions cut 7 bases from V and 5 bases from J, with 20 bases between. The germline CDR1 and CDR2 sequences are LGHNT and FRNRAP. The CDR3 spells CASEVGGGLLTEAFF. The CDR3, as DNA: TGTGCTAGTGAAGTGGGGGGGGGTTTATTGACTGAAGCTTTCTTT.

This chain connects TRBV6-2 or TRBV6-3 to TRBJ2-7, with TRBD1 identical over 12 bases. The CDR3 loop spans 18 amino acids. Germline lookup yields CDR1 MNHEY and CDR2 SVGEGT. V gave up 2 bases and J gave up 2 bases; unmatched junction bases: 10. The DNA of the CDR3 is TGTGCCAGCAGTTACCCCCCTTACGGGACAGGGGGCACCTACGAGCAGTACTTC. This gives the protein CASSYPPYGTGGTYEQYF.